This TCR beta chain was retrieved from a study of control samples from healthy donors and cancer patients. Germline loops: CDR1 LNHDA, CDR2 SQIVND (reference sequence). Unmatched junction bases numbered 27, after V lost 6 bases and J lost 4 bases. The CDR3 contains 22 residues. Clones were read by immunoSEQ multiplex PCR, and TCRdb kept only the in-frame ones, dropping some. The profile shows about 160,000 clones, approximately 90% of them singletons. The rearrangement uses TRBV19 and TRBJ2-1, with 10 bases fitting TRBD2. The material sequenced was blood. The receptor was isolated from a woman in her twenties or thirties in good health. CDR3 bases: TGTGCCAGTAGCAATGGTTTTCTACCGACGGAGAAAAGCGGGAGGGGGTACAATGAGCAGTTCTTC. Its translation is CASSNGFLPTEKSGRGYNEQFF.